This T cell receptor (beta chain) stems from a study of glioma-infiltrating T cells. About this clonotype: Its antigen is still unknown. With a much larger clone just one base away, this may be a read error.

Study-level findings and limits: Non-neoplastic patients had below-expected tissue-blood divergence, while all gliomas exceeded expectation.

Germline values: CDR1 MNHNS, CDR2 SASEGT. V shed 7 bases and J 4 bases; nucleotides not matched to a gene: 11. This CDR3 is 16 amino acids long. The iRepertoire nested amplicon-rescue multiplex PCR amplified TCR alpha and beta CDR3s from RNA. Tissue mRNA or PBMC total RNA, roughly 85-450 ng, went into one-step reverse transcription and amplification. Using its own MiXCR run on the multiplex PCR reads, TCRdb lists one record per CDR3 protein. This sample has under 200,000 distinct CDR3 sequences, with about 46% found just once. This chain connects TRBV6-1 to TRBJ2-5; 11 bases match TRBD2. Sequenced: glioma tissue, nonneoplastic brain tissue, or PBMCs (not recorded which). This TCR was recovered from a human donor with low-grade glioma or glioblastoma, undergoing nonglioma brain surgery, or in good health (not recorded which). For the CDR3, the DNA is TGTGCCAGCATTTTACGTAGCGGGAGGGGGGGAGAGACCCAGTACTTC. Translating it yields CASILRSGRGGETQYF.